One sample yielded the 4 T cell receptor beta chains listed below, sequenced in a study of control samples from healthy donors and cancer patients (dated by TCRdb to the early 2020s). The protocol used for the library was the immunoSEQ multiplex PCR assay. Not all clones reach the TCRdb copy of this immuneACCESS table, which keeps in-frame sequences only. Checked studies attribute under half of the gap to unresolved V genes and leave the rest unexplained. In this sample the table shows approximately 70,000 clones, around 87% of which occur a single time. Approximately 2.3% of the sample is taken by the ten largest. The sequencing input was PBMCs. The receptors stem from a woman between 45 and 60 years old with head and neck cancer.

The chain employs TRBV15 and TRBJ2-3; no clear D gene. V lost 1 base to trimming and J lost 6 bases, with 8 bases between them. In germline, CDR1 is LNHNV, CDR2 YYDKDF (reference sequence). The CDR3 has 13 amino acids. The CDR3 loop is CATSRVVYDTQYF. The DNA for the CDR3 is TGTGCCACCAGCAGAGTAGTATACGATACGCAGTATTTT.

The chain recombines TRBV27 with TRBJ1-6; D is possibly TRBD1 (5 bases). Per the germline V gene, CDR1 is MNHEY and CDR2 is SMNVEV (reference sequence). The V and J ends lost 4 bases and 0 bases respectively, with 16 bases between them. The CDR3 has 18 amino acids. The CDR3 DNA reads as TGTGCCAGCAGTTCCCGGGGGGGGACTCGCTCCTATAATTCACCCCTCCACTTT. Translating it yields CASSSRGGTRSYNSPLHF.

The chain joins TRBV5-1 to TRBJ2-5, with a possible D match to TRBD2 (7 bases). This CDR3 contains 14 residues. CDR1 is SGHRS, CDR2 YFSETQ, per germline. Trimming took off 0 bases at V and 6 bases at J, with 12 bases between the two ends. CDR3 region: CASSLVGGQKTQYF. CDR3 coding DNA: TGCGCCAGCAGCTTGGTGGGGGGGCAAAAGACCCAGTACTTC. Drawing the rest from reference TRBV5-1 and TRBJ2-5, the complete variable domain is KAGVTQTPRYLIKTRGQQVTLSCSPISGHRSVSWYQQTPGQGLQFLFEYFSETQRNKGNFPGRFSGRQFSNSRSEMNVSTLELGDSALYLCASSLVGGQKTQYFGPGTRLLVL.

The chain employs TRBV28 and TRBJ2-7; D ambiguous. Germline V lookup: CDR1 MDHEN, CDR2 SYDVKM. The V gene lost 3 bases and the J gene lost 3 bases, with 15 bases spanning the gap. This CDR3 spans 15 amino acids. CDR3: CASSFQGSPYYEQYF. As DNA, the CDR3 is TGTGCCAGCAGTTTTCAAGGGTCTCCCTACTACGAGCAGTACTTC.